This T cell receptor beta chain comes out of a study of blood T cell repertoires in COVID-19. The Seattle site enrolled patients during active infection and followed them longitudinally. CDR1 and CDR2 (germline): KGHSH, LQKENI. The V and J ends lost 2 bases and 4 bases respectively, with 11 bases between them. CDR3 length equals 14 residues. TCRdb keeps only in-frame clones here, not all; method: immunoSEQ multiplex PCR. This sample has 250,000 to 400,000 clones, with 90% found just once. Sequenced material: peripheral blood. The gene calls are TRBV18 and TRBJ2-5; perhaps TRBD2 as D (6 bases). The clonotype comes from a woman in her 30s with COVID-19, enrolled during active disease. CDR3 sequence reads: CASSPGSSAETQYF. CDR3 coding DNA: TGTGCCAGCTCACCAGGATCTAGCGCAGAGACCCAGTACTTC.